This passage covers 23 T cell receptor beta chains from one sample sequenced in a study of cytomegalovirus exposure and HLA in healthy donors. Primers: 60 Vbeta forward and 13 Jbeta reverse. Profiling relied on immunoSEQ multiplex PCR, and the TCRdb table lists in-frame clones only, not all of them. The listing contains 100,000 to 150,000 clones. The material sequenced was PBMCs. Receptor source: a man aged 40-49 years in good health and CMV-seronegative.

The chain has TRBV5-6 and TRBJ2-5, with D possibly being TRBD2 (5 bases). The V and J ends lost 1 base and 5 bases respectively, with 12 bases between them. The CDR3 loop spans 14 amino acids. CDR1 SGHDT and CDR2 YYEEEE come from the germline V gene. CDR3 protein: CASSLNVGGETQYF. The CDR3 coding sequence is TGTGCCAGCAGCTTGAACGTCGGCGGGGAGACCCAGTACTTC. The complete variable domain, with remaining parts taken from reference TRBV5-6 and TRBJ2-5, reads DAGVTQSPTHLIKTRGQQVTLRCSPKSGHDTVSWYQQALGQGPQFIFQYYEEEERQRGNFPDRFSGHQFPNYSSELNVNALLLGDSALYLCASSLNVGGETQYFGPGTRLLVL.

The rearrangement links TRBV6-5 to TRBJ2-7, with 8 bases lining up with TRBD2. CDR1 and CDR2 from the germline V gene are MNHEY and SVGAGI. CDR3 size: 15 residues. Trimming at V came to 1 base and at J to 5 bases, leaving 7 bases not matched to a gene. The CDR3 bases are TGTGCCAGCAGTTACTGGGTCGGGAGGGGTCACGAGCAGTACTTC. Its protein product is CASSYWVGRGHEQYF.

The chain links TRBV4-1 to TRBJ2-3; a weak D match, TRBD2 (5 bases). The germline gives CDR1 MGHRA, CDR2 YSYEKL. The CDR3 has 15 residues. Deletions cut 0 bases from V and 1 base from J, with 8 bases between. The DNA for the CDR3 is TGCGCCAGCAGCCAAGAGCTGGAGGGCACAGATACGCAGTATTTT. Its translation is CASSQELEGTDTQYF.

V usage is TRBV19 and J usage is TRBJ1-2, with D possibly being TRBD1 (6 bases). The CDR3 length is 13 residues. Trimming left V 5 bases short and J 7 bases short, with 14 bases between. The germline gives CDR1 LNHDA, CDR2 SQIVND (reference sequence). CDR3 sequence reads: CASSSQGSSGYTF. CDR3 DNA: TGTGCCAGTAGTTCCCAGGGGTCCTCTGGCTACACCTTC. The variable domain in full, with the rest retrieved from reference TRBV19 and TRBJ1-2, is DGGITQSPKYLFRKEGQNVTLSCEQNLNHDAMYWYRQDPGQGLRLIYYSQIVNDFQKGDIAEGYSVSREKKESFPLTVTSAQKNPTAFYLCASSSQGSSGYTFGSGTRLTVV.

The chain couples TRBV2 to TRBJ2-1, with TRBD2 identical over 7 bases. This CDR3 has 14 residues. The V gene's germline CDR1 is SNHLY and CDR2 FYNNEI. V shed 4 bases and J 6 bases; nucleotides not matched to a gene: 6. CDR3 loop: CASSGLARGNEQFF. The CDR3, as DNA: TGTGCCAGCAGTGGACTAGCACGCGGCAATGAGCAGTTCTTC.

V is TRBV11-3 and J is TRBJ1-3; D unresolved. Per the germline V gene, CDR1 is SGHNT and CDR2 is YENEEA. The CDR3 spans 17 residues. Trimming took off 5 bases at V and 0 bases at J, with 17 bases between the two ends. CDR3 sequence: CASSGPTEEYSGNTIYF. CDR3 nucleotides: TGTGCCAGCAGCGGCCCGACGGAGGAGTACTCTGGAAACACCATATATTTT.

This chain joins TRBV27 and TRBJ2-3; tentatively, D is TRBD2 (6 bases). This CDR3 is 15 amino acids long. V lost 1 base, J lost 5 bases, and 13 bases lay in between. Germline CDR1 MNHEY, CDR2 SMNVEV (reference sequence). The DNA for the CDR3 is TGTGCCAGCAGTTTATACGAGGGAGGCCAAGATACGCAGTATTTT. Protein sequence: CASSLYEGGQDTQYF.

V is TRBV5-1 and J is TRBJ2-1; a weak D match, TRBD1 (5 bases). Trimming removed 0 bases from V and 4 bases from J, with 11 bases in between. Per germline, CDR1 SGHRS and CDR2 YFSETQ. The CDR3 spans 15 residues. The CDR3 DNA sequence: TGCGCCAGCAGCTTGGGTCCGAACAGGTACAATGAGCAGTTCTTC. It codes for CASSLGPNRYNEQFF.

V and J are TRBV5-1 and TRBJ2-3; TRBD2 is a possible D gene (5 bases). Between the trimmed V and J ends, which lost 5 bases and 4 bases, there was a span of 8 bases. Germline CDR1 and CDR2: SGHRS and YFSETQ. CDR3 length: 12 residues. In DNA form, the CDR3 reads TGCGCCAGCAGAGGCGGGTCAGATACGCAGTATTTT. Amino acids: CASRGGSDTQYF.

This chain connects TRBV25-1 to TRBJ2-5; 7 positions agree with TRBD1. Trimming took 1 base from V and 5 from J; bases not matched to a gene: 10. This CDR3 has 16 amino acids. Germline V lookup: CDR1 MGHDK, CDR2 SYGVNS. CDR3 sequence: CASSEFNRGVEETQYF. CDR3 coding DNA: TGTGCCAGCAGTGAATTTAACAGGGGAGTCGAGGAGACCCAGTACTTC. The entire variable domain, with the rest obtained from reference TRBV25-1 and TRBJ2-5, is as follows: EADIYQTPRYLVIGTGKKITLECSQTMGHDKMYWYQQDPGMELHLIHYSYGVNSTEKGDLSSESTVSRIRTEHFPLTLESARPSHTSQYLCASSEFNRGVEETQYFGPGTRLLVL.

The V and J genes are TRBV5-6 and TRBJ1-1; 8 bases agree with TRBD1. Germline assignment: CDR1 SGHDT and CDR2 YYEEEE. The CDR3 is made up of 14 amino acids. Germline trimming cut 5 bases from V and 4 bases from J; bases unmatched to any gene: 7. CDR3: CASRTGQGGTEAFF. DNA of the CDR3: TGTGCCAGCAGAACCGGACAGGGCGGCACTGAAGCTTTCTTT.

The J gene is TRBJ1-2, the V gene TRBV29-1; D perhaps matches TRBD1 (5 bases). Trimming took 6 bases from V and 6 from J, leaving 11 bases between them. Germline V gives CDR1 SQVTM, CDR2 ANQGSEA. This CDR3 has 11 residues. CDR3 nucleotide sequence: TGCAGCGTGGAGGGGTCGGATGGCTACACCTTC. This codes for CSVEGSDGYTF.

V usage is TRBV27 and J usage is TRBJ1-2; TRBD1 aligns across 10 bases. The ends lost 3 bases at V and 4 bases at J; junction bases unmatched: 8. Germline loops: CDR1 MNHEY, CDR2 SMNVEV (reference sequence). CDR3 length: 16 amino acids. The CDR3 nucleotides read TGTGCCAGCAGTTTCGTGACAGGGGGCTTGGGCTATGGCTACACCTTC. It is translated as CASSFVTGGLGYGYTF.

The rearrangement joins TRBV6-1 to TRBJ2-1; TRBD1 matches at 9 bases. J lost 0 bases, V lost 6 bases, and 3 bases had no gene match. This CDR3 is built from 15 residues. CDR1 MNHNS and CDR2 SASEGT come from the germline V gene. This chain's CDR3 is CASRGDRVSYNEQFF. The CDR3 DNA sequence: TGTGCCAGCAGGGGGGACAGGGTCTCCTACAATGAGCAGTTCTTC.

This rearrangement joins TRBV9 to TRBJ2-1; TRBD2 aligns across 8 bases. After removal of 7 bases from V and 0 bases from J, the junction contained 9 bases not matched to a gene. CDR3 length: 16 amino acids. Germline CDR1 SGDLS, CDR2 YYNGEE. The CDR3 DNA reads as TGTGCCAGCGGCAAGCTTAGCGGGGTCTCCTACAATGAGCAGTTCTTC. Translation gives CASGKLSGVSYNEQFF. The whole variable domain, filled in from reference TRBV9 and TRBJ2-1, reads DSGVTQTPKHLITATGQRVTLRCSPRSGDLSVYWYQQSLDQGLQFLIQYYNGEERAKGNILERFSAQQFPDLHSELNLSSLELGDSALYFCASGKLSGVSYNEQFFGPGTRLTVL.

The chain is built from TRBV5-4 and TRBJ2-1, with TRBD2 as a possible D gene (5 bases). This CDR3 is 16 amino acids long. V lost 5 bases, J lost 1 base, and 16 bases lay in between. The germline V gene has CDR1 SGHNT and CDR2 YYREEE (reference sequence). The CDR3: CASRDRADLSYNEQFF. DNA of the CDR3: TGTGCCAGCAGAGATCGAGCGGACCTTTCCTACAATGAGCAGTTCTTC.

The CDR3 protein is CASRSGLGQGTNTEAFF. As DNA, the CDR3 is TGTGCCAGCAGATCGGGATTGGGACAGGGGACGAACACTGAAGCTTTCTTT. The chain recombines TRBV11-3 with TRBJ1-1; 10 nucleotides match TRBD1. CDR1 SGHNT and CDR2 YENEEA come from the germline V gene. The CDR3 runs to 17 residues. The V gene end was trimmed by 6 bases and the J gene end by 1 base; junction bases not matched to a gene: 11. Drawing the rest from reference TRBV11-3 and TRBJ1-1, the complete variable domain is EAGVVQSPRYKIIEKKQPVAFWCNPISGHNTLYWYLQNLGQGPELLIRYENEEAVDDSQLPKDRFSAERLKGVDSTLKIQPAELGDSAVYLCASRSGLGQGTNTEAFFGQGTRLTVV.

The gene calls are TRBV7-6 and TRBJ2-2; a weak D match, TRBD2 (6 bases). Trimming shortened V by 4 bases and J by 7 bases, and 10 bases separated the two germline ends. The CDR3 is made up of 13 amino acids. CDR1 SGHVS and CDR2 FNYEAQ come from the germline V gene. CDR3 amino acids: CASSSSSVGELFF. The CDR3 coding sequence is TGTGCCAGCAGCTCGTCTAGCGTCGGGGAGCTGTTTTTT.

The V and J genes are TRBV7-2 and TRBJ2-1, with D uncertain. The CDR3 is made up of 14 amino acids. The germline V gene encodes CDR1 SGHTA and CDR2 FQGNSA. The ends were cut back, 10 bases at V and 3 bases at J, with 16 bases in the middle. The CDR3 here is CATSPYPLYNEQFF. The CDR3 DNA reads TGTGCCACCTCCCCCTATCCCCTCTACAATGAGCAGTTCTTC.

The genes are TRBV5-4 and TRBJ1-2; D is uncertain. Germline CDR1 is SGHNT and CDR2 is YYREEE (reference sequence). Trimming removed 0 bases from V and 2 bases from J, with 8 bases in between. CDR3 size: 14 residues. Here the CDR3 DNA reads TGTGCCAGCAGCTTGGATCCCTACAACTATGGCTACACCTTC. Translated, it gives CASSLDPYNYGYTF.

J is TRBJ2-3 and V is TRBV5-1; D may be TRBD2 (6 bases). Trimming pared 5 bases from V and 5 bases from J, leaving 18 bases between. The germline V gene encodes CDR1 SGHRS and CDR2 YFSETQ. The CDR3 is 15 residues long. In DNA form, the CDR3 reads TGCGCCAGCAGAACCCCCGGAGGGCCGGTAGATACGCAGTATTTT. This gives the protein CASRTPGGPVDTQYF.

The chain recombines TRBV19 with TRBJ1-5; 7 bases are a match to TRBD1. After removal of 5 bases from V and 4 bases from J, the junction contained 11 bases not matched to a gene. Germline CDR1 and CDR2: LNHDA and SQIVND (reference sequence). This CDR3 has 16 residues. CDR3 DNA sequence: TGTGCCAGTAGTCCCCGGGACAGAAGGGCGAATCAGCCCCAGCATTTT. As protein: CASSPRDRRANQPQHF.

The rearrangement uses TRBV19 and TRBJ2-5; TRBD2 is a possible D gene (6 bases). Trimming left V 4 bases short and J 4 bases short, with 22 bases between. CDR3 length: 17 residues. Germline V gene lookup returns CDR1 LNHDA and CDR2 SQIVND (reference sequence). CDR3 loop: CASSRRGLGNGIETQYF. As DNA, the CDR3 is TGTGCCAGTAGTAGGAGGGGTTTAGGGAACGGGATAGAGACCCAGTACTTC.